The clone carrying this T cell receptor (beta chain) was recorded only once. How the authors handled the data: It was from reference gene primer amplification that nucleated cell counts were estimated. TCRdb's copy holds only in-frame clones and misses some; the assay was immunoSEQ multiplex PCR. The V and J calls and clone size come from that table; D and trimming were worked out from the DNA. This table has 130,000 or so clones, 84% appearing once. In terms of age and location, participants ranged from about 18 to 95 years and lived in approximately 26 US areas. Allocation to cohorts depended on clinical history reported by the participants. This CDR3 region has 13 residues. Germline values: CDR1 SGDLS, CDR2 YYNGEE. The trim removed 4 bases at V and 3 bases at J, leaving 3 bases unmatched. The data originate from a study of blood T cell repertoires in COVID-19. Study-wide background: Samples of COVID-19 (acute and convalescent) were obtained from the United States, Italy and Spain.

The sample comprised PBMCs or T cells enriched from blood (not recorded which). This chain connects TRBV9 to TRBJ1-1, with 7 positions matching TRBD1. The sequence was obtained from a woman aged 25 to 39 who had recovered from COVID-19. The CDR3 nucleotides are TGTGCCAGCAGCCTTACAGGGGACACTGAAGCTTTCTTT. Translation: CASSLTGDTEAFF.